A single sample gave rise to the 2 T cell receptor beta chains below, sequenced in a study of shared clonotypes between healthy human individuals. Terminally differentiated effector memory CD45RA+ cells were excluded from the naive CD8 cells, which were CD45RO-negative and positively selected for CCR7. The assay was immunoSEQ multiplex PCR, and TCRdb's table has in-frame clones only and misses some. The sample contains some 2.1 million clones, about 94% of which appear only once. What was sequenced was naive CD8+ T cells from PBMCs. The receptors here all came from a man aged 18 to 30 in good health. Some clones in this sample may be carry-over from other donors' samples.

The rearrangement joins TRBV4-1 to TRBJ1-1; D is uncertain. This CDR3 has 12 residues. Germline V CDR1 and CDR2: MGHRA, YSYEKL. V lost 5 bases and J 1 base, leaving 5 bases between the germline ends. The chain's CDR3 is CASSVGNTEAFF. The CDR3, as DNA: TGCGCCAGCAGCGTCGGGAACACTGAAGCTTTCTTT.

This clone appeared a single time. The V gene is TRBV28, the J gene TRBJ2-7, with D perhaps matching TRBD1 or TRBD2 (5 bases each). V shed 7 bases and J shed 5 bases, with 15 bases lying between them. The CDR3 has 13 amino acids. Germline CDR1 and CDR2: MDHEN and SYDVKM. In nucleotides, the CDR3 is TGTGCCAGCACCCTGGTGAGGGGAAACGAGCAGTACTTC. Protein sequence: CASTLVRGNEQYF.